This TCR beta chain was documented in a study of control samples from healthy donors and cancer patients (dated by TCRdb to the early 2020s). This clone showed up just a few times. No antigen is known for it. There are no base qualities to consult, and no much larger clone falls within one base. V trim: 4 bases; J trim: 0 bases; unmatched bases: 8. Reading from cysteine to phenylalanine, the CDR3 counts 17 amino acids. Only CDR3 DNA is held: 51 bases, read in frame from base 1. The germline V gene provides CDR1 MGHRA and CDR2 YSYEKL. Libraries were made using the immunoSEQ multiplex PCR assay. Drawn from immuneACCESS, this table holds only the in-frame rearrangements with V and J called that TCRdb kept. Clones are partly lost; checked studies trace under half to an unresolved V gene and leave the rest unexplained. Present in this sample are 150,000 or so clones, under 95% of which were seen just once. Together, the top ten hold more than 6.5% of the sample.

The chain employs TRBV4-1 and TRBJ2-7; TRBD2 agrees with 11 junctional bases. The clonotype was recovered from a man aged 18 to 30 in good health. Sequences were obtained from blood. DNA sequence: TGCGCCAGCAGCCCTCGGACTAGCGGGCATAGCTCCTACGAGCAGTACTTC. Its translation is CASSPRTSGHSSYEQYF.